The 14 T cell receptor beta chains presented below share a single source sample, sequenced in a study of response to subunit inactivated influenza vaccine. TCRdb re-analysed the RT-PCR reads in MiXCR, keeping a single row per CDR3 protein. The table lists 500,000 to 550,000 distinct CDR3 sequences, approximately 6.9% of them singletons. Sample: PBMCs from blood, taken around 25 months after vaccination. The source is a man between 45 and 75 years old who received an inactivated influenza vaccine.

This clonotype was detected ten times or more. The rearrangement links TRBV20-1 to TRBJ1-2; 8 bases align to TRBD1. Germline CDR1 DFQATT, CDR2 SNEGSKA (reference sequence). The ends lost 3 bases at V and 2 bases at J; junction bases unmatched: 11. The CDR3 covers 16 residues. The CDR3 DNA sequence: TGCAGTGCTAGTGGCGGATCCAGGGGGCGAAACTATGGCTACACCTTC. This codes for CSASGGSRGRNYGYTF.

The chain links TRBV6-1 to TRBJ2-2, with 7 bases lining up with TRBD2. The germline V gene has CDR1 MNHNS and CDR2 SASEGT. The V segment lost 8 bases and the J segment 3 bases; nucleotides outside the gene matches: 6. The CDR3 has 14 residues. DNA of the CDR3: TGTGCCAGCGGCGGGAGACCCGACACCGGGGAGCTGTTTTTT. As protein: CASGGRPDTGELFF.

This clonotype was detected a few times. The chain links TRBV28 to TRBJ2-5; 7 bases align to TRBD2. Looked up from germline, CDR1 is MDHEN and CDR2 is SYDVKM. Germline trimming cut 2 bases from V and 2 bases from J; bases unmatched to any gene: 5. This CDR3 comprises 15 residues. The CDR3 DNA reads as TGTGCCAGCAGTTTACTTGCAGCGGGGCAAGAGACCCAGTACTTC. Its translation: CASSLLAAGQETQYF.

This clonotype showed up just a few times. The V call is TRBV28, the J call TRBJ1-6, with D uncertain. Germline V CDR1 and CDR2: MDHEN, SYDVKM. CDR3 length: 14 amino acids. The ends were cut back, 2 bases at V and 8 bases at J, with 10 bases in the middle. CDR3 region: CASSLPGDHSPLHF. CDR3 coding DNA: TGTGCCAGCAGTTTACCCGGGGATCATTCACCCCTCCACTTT.

This clonotype was counted between two and nine times. The chain employs TRBV12-3 or TRBV12-4 and TRBJ2-7; D uncertain. The germline V and J ends were trimmed by 5 bases and 4 bases, with 12 bases remaining between them. The CDR3 sequence is 13 residues long. The CDR3 sequence: CASSKTLVYEQYF. CDR3 DNA sequence: TGTGCCAGCAGTAAGACCCTGGTTTACGAGCAGTACTTC.

This chain links TRBV7-2 with TRBJ2-7; 12 bases map to TRBD1. The CDR3 is 16 amino acids. Unmatched junction bases numbered 7, after V lost 3 bases and J lost 4 bases. Germline-derived CDR1 and CDR2 are SGHTA and FQGNSA. This chain's CDR3 is CASSLEGQGAWYEQYF. The DNA of the CDR3 is TGTGCCAGCAGCTTGGAGGGACAGGGGGCTTGGTACGAGCAGTACTTC.

The rearrangement links TRBV20-1 to TRBJ2-3; the match to TRBD2 covers 7 bases. The junction had 8 bases not matched to a gene; V was cut back by 5 bases and J by 3 bases. The CDR3 extends over 14 amino acids. Germline V CDR1 and CDR2: DFQATT, SNEGSKA (reference sequence). CDR3 amino acids: CSAVSGTLTDTQYF. The DNA of the CDR3 is TGCAGTGCTGTAAGCGGGACCCTGACAGATACGCAGTATTTT.

The sample holds many counts of this clonotype. V gene TRBV9 combines with J gene TRBJ2-3, with 9 bases fitting TRBD1. CDR1 and CDR2 from the germline V gene are SGDLS and YYNGEE. Trimming removed 3 bases from V and 2 bases from J; junction bases left unmatched: 7. CDR3 length: 16 residues. The DNA of the CDR3 is TGTGCCAGCAGCGAAAGGACAGGGGCGAACACAGATACGCAGTATTTT. Its protein is CASSERTGANTDTQYF.

This clonotype was seen a handful of times. CDR3 bases: TGCAGTGCTAGAGATGGCGGGGGAAGAGGTGATGAGCAGTTCTTC. Protein: CSARDGGGRGDEQFF. The V call is TRBV20-1, the J call TRBJ2-1, with 7 bases matching TRBD2. This CDR3 has 15 residues. V lost 0 bases, J lost 8 bases, and 10 bases stayed unmatched. Germline V lookup: CDR1 DFQATT, CDR2 SNEGSKA (reference sequence).

This clonotype was counted between two and nine times. The genes are TRBV12-3 or TRBV12-4 and TRBJ2-1; perhaps TRBD2 as D (6 bases). This CDR3 is built from 15 residues. V shed 6 bases and J shed 5 bases, with 17 bases lying between them. Here the CDR3 reads CASRPGLISHNEQFF. In DNA form, the CDR3 reads TGTGCCAGCAGGCCTGGACTAATTTCCCACAATGAGCAGTTCTTC.

In this sample, this clonotype turned up many times. The rearrangement links TRBV4-3 to TRBJ1-6, with 9 bases lining up with TRBD1. Per the germline V gene, CDR1 is LGHNA and CDR2 is YSLEER. V lost 0 bases, J lost 0 bases, and 3 bases stayed unmatched. This CDR3 has 18 amino acids. DNA of the CDR3: TGCGCCAGCAGCCAAGAAGGACAGGGGTTCTCCTATAATTCACCCCTCCACTTT. Translating gives CASSQEGQGFSYNSPLHF.

This clonotype was recorded a few times. The chain combines TRBV12-3 or TRBV12-4 with TRBJ2-7, with D uncertain. The CDR3 runs to 13 residues. The V end was cut by 3 bases, the J end by 2 bases, with 8 bases between. CDR3 bases: TGTGCCAGCAGTTTGAACCGAGCCTACGAGCAGTACTTC. As protein: CASSLNRAYEQYF.

This clonotype was recorded only once. The V call is TRBV15, the J call TRBJ2-1; a possible D gene is TRBD2 (7 bases). V was trimmed by 1 base and J by 6 bases, leaving 13 bases between them. Germline V lookup: CDR1 LNHNV, CDR2 YYDKDF (reference sequence). This CDR3 has 15 amino acids. CDR3 nucleotide sequence: TGTGCCACCAGCAGAGGGAGGGGGGGGGGCAATGAGCAGTTCTTC. Encoded protein: CATSRGRGGGNEQFF.

This clonotype turned up a few times. The J gene is TRBJ1-1, the V gene TRBV3-1, with D hard to call. The V end lost 7 bases, the J end lost 0 bases, and 18 bases lay between the germline ends. Germline V gives CDR1 LGHDT, CDR2 YNNKEL (reference sequence). The CDR3 consists of 16 residues. For the CDR3, the DNA is TGTGCCAGCACCAACGGGCTCCCCCTTATGAACACTGAAGCTTTCTTT. This codes for CASTNGLPLMNTEAFF.